The present entry profiles one T cell receptor beta chain with its context. The antigen remains undetermined. Germline values: CDR1 SGDLS, CDR2 YYNGEE. This CDR3 spans 15 amino acids. Trimming left V 0 bases short and J 0 bases short, with 7 bases between. Combining a sample-barcoded 5' primer with a J-beta primer mix, a second PCR ran for roughly 7 to 12 cycles. Each cDNA molecule was tagged by a template-switch adaptor that had 12 random nucleotides. Each CDR3 protein gets one entry after TCRdb re-called the 5' RACE reads with MiXCR. The top ten hold 30% to 40% of the sample, which has roughly 700,000 distinct CDR3 sequences, over 45% seen once. The data belong to a study of blood T cells in healthy people across ages. Overall study results and limits: Age brought a roughly linear fall in TCR beta diversity measured per million T cells. Whereas aged donors had fewer naive CD4+ cells, long-lived donors had more of them and higher diversity.

This receptor was taken from a woman aged 55-75 years in good health. The sequenced sample consisted of blood. V and J are TRBV9 and TRBJ1-5, with D perhaps TRBD1 (5 bases). This CDR3 reads CASSVVGDSNQPQHF. CDR3 in DNA: TGTGCCAGCAGCGTAGTAGGGGATAGCAATCAGCCCCAGCATTTT. Drawing the rest from reference TRBV9 and TRBJ1-5, the complete variable domain is DSGVTQTPKHLITATGQRVTLRCSPRSGDLSVYWYQQSLDQGLQFLIQYYNGEERAKGNILERFSAQQFPDLHSELNLSSLELGDSALYFCASSVVGDSNQPQHFGDGTRLSIL.